Listed below are T cell receptor beta chains from one sample, sequenced in a study of T cells after yellow fever vaccination. Via MiXCR, TCRdb re-called the 5' RACE reads, giving one row per CDR3 protein. The sample lists 110,000 to 150,000 distinct CDR3 sequences, 6.6% occurring once. Sequenced here: CD4+ T cells sorted from PBMCs, sampled 10 days after the yellow fever booster vaccination. The receptor set was obtained from a man aged 30-40 years who received the YFV17D yellow fever vaccine. The CDR3 runs from the conserved cysteine through the conserved F or W. Fields, in order: V gene, J gene, CDR3 protein.

v_gene: TRBV5-1
j_gene: TRBJ2-3
CDR3aa: CASSRLAPTDTQYF

v_gene: TRBV20-1
j_gene: TRBJ1-5
CDR3aa: CSASIIGRDQPQHF

v_gene: TRBV7-8
j_gene: TRBJ1-2
CDR3aa: CASSLATPYGYTF

v_gene: TRBV6-5
j_gene: TRBJ2-7
CDR3aa: CASSYRHGTYEQYF

v_gene: TRBV7-2
j_gene: TRBJ2-1
CDR3aa: CASSQRTSGSGDEQFF

v_gene: TRBV7-2
j_gene: TRBJ2-7
CDR3aa: CASSFTSGPSGEQYF

v_gene: TRBV5-1
j_gene: TRBJ2-6
CDR3aa: CASSSYRANVLTF

v_gene: TRBV20-1
j_gene: TRBJ1-1
CDR3aa: CSAVTGTMSTEAFF

v_gene: TRBV12-3/TRBV12-4
j_gene: TRBJ1-2
CDR3aa: CAIEASYGYTF

v_gene: TRBV7-2
j_gene: TRBJ2-7
CDR3aa: CASTVGLAKTYEQYF

v_gene: TRBV18
j_gene: TRBJ2-1
CDR3aa: CASSPPVGTGTYNEQFF

v_gene: TRBV18
j_gene: TRBJ2-7
CDR3aa: CASSKGQHYEQYF

v_gene: TRBV7-9
j_gene: TRBJ2-3
CDR3aa: CASSLAWKARADTQYF

v_gene: TRBV7-9
j_gene: TRBJ1-3
CDR3aa: CASSSWDTRSGNTIYF

v_gene: TRBV5-1
j_gene: TRBJ2-5
CDR3aa: CASSSGRGQETQYF

v_gene: TRBV2
j_gene: TRBJ2-1
CDR3aa: CASSPPGQGPQSRFF

v_gene: TRBV19
j_gene: TRBJ1-3
CDR3aa: CASRIDGFSGNTIYF

v_gene: TRBV29-1
j_gene: TRBJ2-5
CDR3aa: CSVFPSGNQETQYF

v_gene: TRBV28
j_gene: TRBJ1-2
CDR3aa: CASSLGGLHINYGYTF

v_gene: TRBV11-2
j_gene: TRBJ2-4
CDR3aa: CASSFGGWEGAKNIQYF

v_gene: TRBV30
j_gene: TRBJ1-5
CDR3aa: CAWSRSYNQPQHF

v_gene: TRBV24-1
j_gene: TRBJ2-1
CDR3aa: CATSVQGGRYNEQFF

v_gene: TRBV11-2
j_gene: TRBJ2-7
CDR3aa: CASSQRSYEQYF

v_gene: TRBV18
j_gene: TRBJ1-2
CDR3aa: CASSPLREAGYGYTF

v_gene: TRBV20-1
j_gene: TRBJ1-1
CDR3aa: CSALQGRNTEAFF

v_gene: TRBV7-2
j_gene: TRBJ2-7
CDR3aa: CASSRGDYEQYF